The following is a T cell receptor beta chain sequence with its context. This sample was included in a study of identical twins. TCRdb independently ran MiXCR on the 5' RACE reads; one entry per CDR3 protein. The sample carries around 1.7 million distinct CDR3 sequences, 25% to 35% recorded once. V was cut by 2 bases and J by 6 bases, with 11 bases left in between. The CDR3 has 14 residues. Looked up from germline, CDR1 is MNHNS and CDR2 is SASEGT. The sample consisted of cord blood. The chain uses TRBV6-1 and TRBJ2-1; D is perhaps TRBD1 (5 bases). The clonotype originates from a newborn girl in good health. The CDR3: CASSELGRVNEQFF. The DNA of the CDR3 is TGTGCCAGCAGTGAATTGGGCAGGGTCAATGAGCAGTTCTTC.